This T cell receptor (beta chain) was profiled in a study of cytomegalovirus exposure and HLA in healthy donors. Germline V lookup: CDR1 SGDLS, CDR2 YYNGEE. CDR3 length: 17 amino acids. The ends lost 3 bases at V and 2 bases at J; junction bases unmatched: 11. The study ran its PCR with 60 Vbeta and 13 Jbeta primers. TCRdb's copy holds only in-frame clones and misses some; the assay was immunoSEQ multiplex PCR. Its listing shows about 110,000 clones. Points from the study as a whole: Sequencing likely generated an artifact that appeared as a cluster of highly shared sequence variants. Later analysis associated a missense DCLRE1C variant with TCR beta V- and J-gene trimming. Reportedly, a later analysis found an Asian-associated ancestry cluster had fewer N-insertions than the roughly 700-donor mean. Donor immune exposure was known only as CMV serostatus.

Remarks on this clone: What it binds is unknown.

This chain uses TRBV9 with TRBJ2-1; 7 nucleotides agree with TRBD2. The material sequenced was PBMCs. The sequence was obtained from a man aged 45-65 years in good health and CMV-seronegative. CDR3 nucleotide sequence: TGTGCCAGCAGCGGTCCGGTGGGAGGGAGGGCCTACAATGAGCAGTTCTTC. Its translation is CASSGPVGGRAYNEQFF.